The rows below give T cell receptor beta chains drawn from one sample of a study of blood T cell repertoires in COVID-19. Generated by immunoSEQ multiplex PCR, the TCRdb table keeps only in-frame clones and is missing some. The repertoire holds about 45,000 clones, 80% seen once, with roughly 19% in the top ten. The sample consisted of peripheral blood. The receptor source for this set is a man between 65 and 85 years old with acute or convalescent COVID-19. CDR3s include the opening cysteine and the closing phenylalanine or tryptophan. D genes are given only for firm matches. Clone size is given for some rows only: seen once, a few or many times, or a class if the clone is expanded.

cdr3_aa	cdr3_nt	v_call	j_call	clone_size	d_call
CASSPPAITGELFF	TGTGCCAGCTCACCACCGGCCATCACCGGGGAGCTGTTTTTT	TRBV18	TRBJ2-2	.	.
CASSLQGSSGYGYTF	TGTGCCAGCAGCCTACAGGGGTCTTCTGGGTATGGCTACACCTTC	TRBV7-2	TRBJ1-2	.	TRBD1
CASERQGGLTEAFF	TGTGCTAGTGAGAGACAGGGGGGCCTCACTGAAGCTTTCTTT	TRBV12-5	TRBJ1-1	.	TRBD1
CASSPADEKLFF	TGTGCCAGCTCACCCGCGGATGAAAAACTGTTTTTT	TRBV18	TRBJ1-4	.	.
CASSLRGQVAGSPLHF	TGCGCCAGCAGCTTGAGGGGACAGGTCGCGGGCTCACCCCTCCACTTT	TRBV5-1	TRBJ1-6	.	TRBD1
CASSAPGLAKTSTDTQYF	TGCGCCAGCAGCGCCCCAGGACTAGCAAAAACTAGCACAGATACGCAGTATTTT	TRBV4-1	TRBJ2-3	few	TRBD2
CATWIRGNEQFF	TGTGCCACCTGGATCCGGGGCAATGAGCAGTTCTTC	TRBV10-3	TRBJ2-1	.	.
CARSPWCVCGPYTGELFF	TGTGCCAGAAGCCCTTGGTGCGTTTGCGGGCCCTACACCGGGGAGCTGTTTTTT	TRBV5-3	TRBJ2-2	.	.
CASSLTRTGVWFDYGYTF	TGTGCCAGCAGCTTAACCCGGACAGGGGTCTGGTTTGACTATGGCTACACCTTC	TRBV11-2	TRBJ1-2	.	TRBD1
CASSFRGEQYF	TGTGCCAGCAGTTTCAGGGGCGAGCAGTACTTC	TRBV28	TRBJ2-7	.	.
CASSYTGGNQPQHF	TGTGCCAGCAGTTACACTGGGGGGAATCAGCCCCAGCATTTT	TRBV6-5	TRBJ1-5	.	.
CASSLRTGVTREQYF	TGTGCCAGCAGTCTTAGGACAGGGGTTACGCGCGAGCAGTACTTC	TRBV28	TRBJ2-7	.	TRBD1
CASSFILGGVGETQYF	TGTGCCAGCAGCTTTATCTTGGGAGGGGTGGGGGAGACCCAGTACTTC	TRBV11-2	TRBJ2-5	.	TRBD2
CASSYSTNRGASPLHF	TGTGCCAGCAGTTACTCGACTAACAGGGGTGCTTCACCCCTCCACTTT	TRBV6-5	TRBJ1-6	.	TRBD1
CASGPIGGENEKLFF	TGTGCTAGTGGCCCAATAGGGGGTGAAAATGAAAAACTGTTTTTT	TRBV12-5	TRBJ1-4	few	.
CASSVNEKLFF	TGTGCCAGCAGCGTGAATGAAAAACTGTTTTTT	TRBV12-3/TRBV12-4	TRBJ1-4	.	.
CASSVGPSGGNTGELFF	TGTGCCAGCAGCGTAGGTCCCAGCGGGGGAAACACCGGGGAGCTGTTTTTT	TRBV9	TRBJ2-2	.	TRBD2
CASRTGTGISSGNTIYF	TGTGCCAGCAGAACCGGGACAGGGATTTCCTCTGGAAACACCATATATTTT	TRBV14	TRBJ1-3	.	TRBD1
CASTSGLAIRNEQFF	TGTGCCAGTACCTCCGGACTAGCTATAAGGAATGAGCAGTTCTTC	TRBV19	TRBJ2-1	.	TRBD2
CASDPGLASGVEQFF	TGCGCCAGCGATCCGGGACTAGCGTCTGGCGTTGAGCAGTTCTTC	TRBV5-1	TRBJ2-1	.	TRBD2
CASSQRTGATEAFF	TGTGCCAGCAGCCAACGAACAGGGGCCACTGAAGCTTTCTTT	TRBV3-1/TRBV3-2	TRBJ1-1	.	TRBD1
CASSEEHRGNYGYTF	TGTGCCAGCAGTGAAGAGCACAGGGGGAACTATGGCTACACCTTC	TRBV6-1	TRBJ1-2	.	TRBD1
CASSEAEHSSYEQYF	TGTGCCAGCAGTGAAGCGGAACACAGCTCCTACGAGCAGTACTTC	TRBV6-1	TRBJ2-7	.	.
CASSPGQGKNEKLFF	TGTGCCAGCTCTCCCGGACAGGGGAAGAATGAAAAACTGTTTTTT	TRBV18	TRBJ1-4	few	TRBD1
CASRSTDYNSPLHF	TGTGCCAGCAGGTCTACAGATTATAATTCACCCCTCCACTTT	TRBV6-4	TRBJ1-6	.	.
CASSLSVGIYEQYF	TGTGCCAGCAGCTTGTCGGTCGGGATCTACGAGCAGTACTTC	TRBV5-6	TRBJ2-7	few	.
CASSGLKQGGTEAFF	TGTGCCAGCAGCGGGCTGAAACAGGGGGGGACTGAAGCTTTCTTT	TRBV9	TRBJ1-1	many	TRBD1
CATSTGVTNQPQHF	TGTGCCACTTCGACAGGGGTTACCAATCAGCCCCAGCATTTT	TRBV19	TRBJ1-5	.	TRBD1
CASSPGGPNTGELFF	TGTGCCAGCTCACCGGGGGGGCCGAACACCGGGGAGCTGTTTTTT	TRBV18	TRBJ2-2	.	.
CASSQIREGYGYTF	TGTGCCAGCAGCCAAATCAGGGAGGGCTATGGCTACACCTTC	TRBV6-5	TRBJ1-2	.	.
CATPDRGHQPQHF	TGTGCCACCCCGGACAGGGGGCATCAGCCCCAGCATTTT	TRBV24-1	TRBJ1-5	.	TRBD1
CASREGLEETQYF	TGTGCCAGCAGAGAGGGACTGGAAGAGACCCAGTACTTC	TRBV2	TRBJ2-5	.	.
CASSSSGTSGYNEQFF	TGCGCCAGCAGCTCCTCCGGGACTAGCGGATACAATGAGCAGTTCTTC	TRBV5-1	TRBJ2-1	.	TRBD2
CASSQDPDSSYNSPLHF	TGCGCCAGCAGCCAAGACCCTGACAGCTCCTATAATTCACCCCTCCACTTT	TRBV4-3	TRBJ1-6	.	.
CASSQSTAGDTQYF	TGTGCCAGCAGCCAATCGACTGCCGGAGATACGCAGTATTTT	TRBV3-1/TRBV3-2	TRBJ2-3	.	.
CASSLVAGGETQYF	TGTGCCAGCAGCTTAGTAGCAGGAGGAGAGACCCAGTACTTC	TRBV7-2	TRBJ2-5	.	.
CASSAGVSTDTQYF	TGTGCCAGCAGCGCGGGGGTTTCCACAGATACGCAGTATTTT	TRBV9	TRBJ2-3	few	.
CASSPGDHTEAFF	TGTGCCAGCAGCCCCGGAGATCACACTGAAGCTTTCTTT	TRBV3-1/TRBV3-2	TRBJ1-1	once	.
CASSRDRGGGNTIYF	TGTGCCAGCTCACGCGACAGGGGAGGTGGAAACACCATATATTTT	TRBV18	TRBJ1-3	.	TRBD1
CASSPARTSGHNEQFF	TGTGCCAGCTCACCAGCCCGGACTAGCGGGCACAATGAGCAGTTCTTC	TRBV18	TRBJ2-1	once	TRBD2
CASSPFTMNTEAFF	TGCGCCAGCAGCCCATTTACAATGAACACTGAAGCTTTCTTT	TRBV4-3	TRBJ1-1	.	.